This T cell receptor (beta chain) came from a study of OX40 agonist ivuxolimab in advanced cancers. Study-wide context: Ivuxolimab was an agonistic, fully human IgG2 monoclonal antibody directed against OX40 (CD134), a costimulatory receptor. Intravenous ivuxolimab was administered to patients every 2 weeks at six dose levels: 0.01, 0.1, 0.3, 1.5, 3 and 10 mg/kg. Of the roughly 50 dose-escalation patients, hepatocellular carcinoma was present in 19, melanoma in approximately 15, renal cell carcinoma in 9 and head and neck cancer in 9. In the dose-escalation cohort, roughly 82% of patients were male, and the mean age was approximately 60 years with a range of roughly 23 to 79. Prior anti-PD-1, anti-PD-L1 or anti-CTLA-4 therapy was permitted, and 30% to 45% of dose-escalation patients had received checkpoint inhibitors. Partial responses occurred in three dose-escalation patients, of whom one had hepatocellular carcinoma and two had cutaneous melanoma. The purpose of peripheral TCRbeta sequencing was to test whether ivuxolimab changed TCR sequence diversity and led to clonal T-cell expansion. The monotherapy dose-escalation portion (N of about 50 patients) of the phase I ivuxolimab trial is reported in the paper. Overall study outcomes, separate from this receptor: After ivuxolimab, more expanded clones were found on average in CD8+ T cells than in CD4+ T cells. Low levels of normalized T-cell clonal expansion were also seen in some patients who did not respond. At doses from 0.1 to 3.0 mg/kg, clonal expansion was seen in both CD4+ and CD8+ blood T cells between baseline and week 6. The antigen specificity of the peripheral T cells that underwent clonal expansion was not determined. In the 0.1-3.0 mg/kg groups, partial responders were among the patients with the lowest normalized peripheral clonal expansion, particularly in CD8+ T cells.

To note about this clone: Its cognate antigen has yet to be identified. No base quality values were provided; no much bigger clone lies one nucleotide off.

The trial excluded patients who had a history of autoimmune disease or were on systemic immunosuppression. In every dose cohort, peripheral blood was drawn for TCR sequencing at baseline, cycle 4 day 1, and cycle 7 day 1. Samples came from an open-label, multicenter, first-in-human phase I dose-escalation trial of ivuxolimab. Adults with locally advanced or metastatic head and neck squamous cell, hepatocellular, melanoma or renal cell carcinoma were enrolled in the trial. CD4+ and CD8+ T cells were sorted separately from peripheral blood before TCR sequencing. To sequence the TCRbeta CDR3 region, genomic DNA was isolated from the sorted cells. The immunoSEQ Assay was used for sequencing of TCRbeta CDR3 regions. The table comes from immuneACCESS by way of TCRdb, which keeps in-frame sequences with V and J called. Part of the clones is missing from these tables; in studies checked, under half for an unresolved V gene and the rest for unknown reasons. The sample includes approximately 82,000 clones, with 88% observed a single time. Together, the top ten hold 4.1% of the sample.

The germline V gene (reference sequence) sets CDR1 to LNHNV and CDR2 to YYDKDF. V lost 5 bases and J lost 8 bases; the stretch between them is 13 bases long. The CDR3, from cysteine to phenylalanine, totals 13 residues. The sequence is cut down to CDR3 DNA, 39 bases in frame from base 1. This sequence uses TRBV15 and TRBJ2-1; a tentative D call is TRBD2 (5 bases match). The specimen comprised CD4+ or CD8+ T cells sorted from blood, sampled in a trial of the OX40 agonist ivuxolimab. This sequence was found in an adult with an advanced solid tumor such as melanoma, head and neck, liver or kidney cancer. The DNA reads as follows: TGTGCCACCAGCGCGGGCCCCGGGGATGAGCAGTTCTTC. This codes for CATSAGPGDEQFF.